Here is one TCR beta chain with its context. Its antigen is not known. Primers for the PCR totalled 60 Vbeta and 13 Jbeta. Method: immunoSEQ multiplex PCR; TCRdb's copy keeps in-frame clones and lacks some. This sample has roughly 130,000 clones, with 80% found just once. The data were taken from a study of cytomegalovirus exposure and HLA in healthy donors. Germline V gene data show CDR1 as SGHRS and CDR2 as YFSETQ. J was trimmed by 1 base and V by 4 bases; bases with no gene match: 7. There are 15 residues in the CDR3. Study findings and constraints: Based on reports, TCR beta sequences accurately predicted HLA-A and HLA-B alleles for most subjects.

The chain joins TRBV5-1 to TRBJ2-7; 8 bases map to TRBD1. The receptor's source is a man aged 35-49 years in good health and CMV-seronegative. Sequencing used PBMCs. DNA for the CDR3: TGCGCCAGCAGCCTCGGGACAGGATCATCCTACGAGCAGTACTTC. It codes for CASSLGTGSSYEQYF.